Reported below is one T cell receptor beta chain. Antigen specificity is unknown. This sample is drawn from a study of early T cells in non-severe SARS-CoV-2 infection. The study, taken as a whole, reports: Lookups in VDJdb leaned toward anti-spike CD8 responses and missed private and CD4 specificities.

CDR3 length: 18 amino acids. Germline CDR1 reads KGHSH; CDR2 reads LQKENI. V shed 2 bases and J 4 bases; nucleotides not matched to a gene: 8. One entry per CDR3 protein, called by TCRdb with MiXCR from the 5' RACE reads. The table includes fewer than 40,000 distinct CDR3 sequences, around 5.8% detected once. The sample taken for sequencing was whole blood. The TCR was taken from an adult who was a healthcare worker with PCR-confirmed SARS-CoV-2 infection or an uninfected control (not recorded which). The chain recombines TRBV18 with TRBJ2-5; 15 bases fit TRBD2. The CDR3 loop reads CASSPADPGLAGGETQYF. CDR3 nucleotide sequence: TGTGCCAGCTCACCAGCGGACCCGGGACTAGCGGGAGGAGAGACCCAGTACTTC.